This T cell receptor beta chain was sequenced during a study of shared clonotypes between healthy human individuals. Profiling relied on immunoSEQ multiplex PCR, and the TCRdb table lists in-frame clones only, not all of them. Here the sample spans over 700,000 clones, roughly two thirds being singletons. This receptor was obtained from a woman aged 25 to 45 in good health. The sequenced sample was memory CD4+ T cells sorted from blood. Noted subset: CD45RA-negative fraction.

CDR3 nucleotides: TGTGCCAGCAGCTTTAGTCACGGAGGGGGAGATGAGCAGTTCTTC. Its protein is CASSFSHGGGDEQFF. The genes are TRBV7-8 and TRBJ2-1, with D perhaps being TRBD1 or TRBD2 (6 bases each). Per germline, CDR1 SGHVS and CDR2 FQNEAQ. V gave up 3 bases and J gave up 8 bases, with 17 bases separating them. The CDR3 runs to 15 residues.